This entry features one T cell receptor (beta chain) sequence. The CDR3 covers 13 residues. J gave up 4 bases and V 6 bases, and 2 bases lay outside the gene matches. CDR1 and CDR2 (germline): MDHEN, SYDVKM. The entry originates in a study of shared clonotypes between healthy human individuals. At the level of the study: Three plates were used per donor for CD4 naive, three for CD4 memory, two for CD8 naive and one for CD8 memory.

The data were produced by immunoSEQ multiplex PCR, yet TCRdb's version contains in-frame clones alone and is incomplete. The sample contains about 1.5 million clones, approximately 97% of which appear only once. The chain joins TRBV28 to TRBJ1-5; 8 bases map to TRBD1. Input material: naive CD4+ T cells sorted from blood. Indicated subset: CD45RA+ positively selected. This sequence originates from a man aged 30-40 years in good health. This chain's CDR3 is CASRWTGNQPQHF. CDR3 nucleotides: TGTGCCAGCAGATGGACAGGGAATCAGCCCCAGCATTTT.